A single sample gave rise to the 17 T cell receptor beta chains below, sequenced in a study of ipilimumab plus nivolumab after autologous stem cell transplantation. This table comes from immunoSEQ multiplex PCR, and its TCRdb copy is limited to in-frame clones, with some not included. The profile shows about 10,000 clones, about 81% of them singletons. The specimen comprised PBMCs, sampled in a trial of ipilimumab plus nivolumab as post-transplant consolidation. These receptors came from a male donor with diffuse large B-cell lymphoma.

The table lists this clone with a count of one. The gene calls are TRBV27 and TRBJ1-6; 8 bases are shared with TRBD1. V dropped 6 bases and J dropped 5; count of bases not matched to a gene: 9. The CDR3 runs to 16 residues. Looked up from germline, CDR1 is MNHEY and CDR2 is SMNVEV (reference sequence). The CDR3 sequence is CASSLLDRGDNSPLHF. The CDR3 nucleotides are TGTGCCAGCAGCTTACTAGACAGGGGCGATAATTCACCCCTCCACTTT.

The rearrangement joins TRBV30 to TRBJ2-7; no clear D. V dropped 3 bases and J dropped 2 bases, with 17 bases sitting between them. Germline V lookup: CDR1 GTSNPN, CDR2 SVGIG (reference sequence). The CDR3 is 15 amino acids. CDR3 nucleotide sequence: TGTGCCTGGAGCACCAAACAGTTCCCTACCTACGAGCAGTACTTC. Amino acid sequence: CAWSTKQFPTYEQYF.

J is TRBJ2-5 and V is TRBV6-5; no firm D call. The CDR3 is made up of 13 amino acids. V lost 2 bases and J lost 1, with 5 bases in between. The germline V gene encodes CDR1 MNHEY and CDR2 SVGAGI. The CDR3 DNA follows: TGTGCCAGCAGTTACGGTAGCCAAGAGACCCAGTACTTC. It encodes CASSYGSQETQYF.

CDR3 sequence reads: CASSTGQRYGYTF. The CDR3 coding sequence is TGTGCCAGCAGTACGGGACAGCGTTATGGCTACACCTTC. The chain combines TRBV5-4 with TRBJ1-2; 7 bases match TRBD1. Looked up from germline, CDR1 is SGHNT and CDR2 is YYREEE (reference sequence). V lost 5 bases and J lost 5; bases outside the gene matches: 6. The CDR3 loop spans 13 amino acids. The entire variable domain, with the rest obtained from reference TRBV5-4 and TRBJ1-2, is as follows: ETGVTQSPTHLIKTRGQQVTLRCSSQSGHNTVSWYQQALGQGPQFIFQYYREEENGRGNFPPRFSGLQFPNYSSELNVNALELDDSALYLCASSTGQRYGYTFGSGTRLTVV.

This chain uses TRBV27 with TRBJ1-1; D unclear. Trimming removed 2 bases from V and 3 bases from J, with 7 bases in between. The CDR3 is 13 residues long. Per germline, CDR1 MNHEY and CDR2 SMNVEV (reference sequence). The CDR3, as DNA: TGTGCCAGCAGTTTAAAAGAATACACTGAAGCTTTCTTT. It translates to CASSLKEYTEAFF.

J is TRBJ2-1 and V is TRBV4-1, with 7 nucleotides matching TRBD2. The ends lost 1 base at V and 0 bases at J; junction bases unmatched: 3. The CDR3 is 16 residues long. Germline CDR1 reads MGHRA; CDR2 reads YSYEKL. The CDR3 loop reads CASSQAGTNSYNEQFF. In nucleotides, the CDR3 is TGCGCCAGCAGCCAAGCCGGGACTAACTCCTACAATGAGCAGTTCTTC.

This chain links TRBV9 with TRBJ2-1, with a tentative D call TRBD1 (6 bases). This CDR3 is 13 amino acids long. Germline-derived CDR1 and CDR2 are SGDLS and YYNGEE. V was clipped by 0 bases and J by 9 bases, with 10 bases between them. CDR3 DNA: TGTGCCAGCAGCGTAGCGGACAGAAGTGAGCAGTTCTTC. Amino acids: CASSVADRSEQFF.

The chain joins TRBV28 to TRBJ2-7; perhaps D is TRBD1 or TRBD2 (5 bases each). From germline, CDR1 is MDHEN and CDR2 SYDVKM. The CDR3 length is 12 residues. The ends were cut back, 5 bases at V and 0 bases at J, with 5 bases in the middle. The CDR3 sequence: CASSGGSYEQYF. Written as DNA, the CDR3 is TGTGCCAGCAGTGGGGGCTCCTACGAGCAGTACTTC.

The genes are TRBV7-6 and TRBJ2-5; 7 positions match TRBD2. CDR1 and CDR2 from the germline V gene are SGHVS and FNYEAQ. The CDR3 is 17 amino acids. V gave up 5 bases and J gave up 4 bases; unmatched junction bases: 16. CDR3 DNA sequence: TGTGCCAGCAGCCCCGGGGTTCTTTTGTCTAGCGGAGAGACCCAGTACTTC. This translates into CASSPGVLLSSGETQYF.

The V gene is TRBV7-3, the J gene TRBJ2-2; 12 bases are shared with TRBD2. V was pared by 6 bases and J by 1 base, with 6 bases of the junction left unmatched. Germline-derived CDR1 and CDR2 are SGHTA and FQGTGA. The CDR3 runs 17 residues. CDR3 bases: TGTGCCAGCAGTCCCACTAGCGGGGGGTGGAACACCGGGGAGCTGTTTTTT. It is translated as CASSPTSGGWNTGELFF.

V and J are TRBV7-9 and TRBJ2-5; the D is unclear. CDR3 length: 16 amino acids. Trimming left V 0 bases short and J 7 bases short, with 18 bases between. Germline values: CDR1 SEHNR, CDR2 FQNEAQ (reference sequence). CDR3 sequence (DNA): TGTGCCAGCAGCTTAGCCGGTCGGCGCCAGACGGCGACCCAGTACTTC. Protein product: CASSLAGRRQTATQYF.

This clone was observed a handful of times. The rearrangement uses TRBV30 and TRBJ2-1; 7 nucleotides match TRBD1. CDR1 is GTSNPN, CDR2 SVGIG, per germline (reference sequence). V trimming: 2 bases; J trimming: 7 bases; junction bases outside the gene matches: 5. The CDR3 is 13 amino acids. The DNA of the CDR3 is TGTGCCTGGAGTTGGGACAGCAGGAATGAGCAGTTCTTC. Translated, it gives CAWSWDSRNEQFF. Full variable domain (remainder filled in from reference TRBV30 and TRBJ2-1): SQTIHQWPATLVQPVGSPLSLECTVEGTSNPNLYWYRQAAGRGLQLLFYSVGIGQISSEVPQNLSASRPQDRQFILSSKKLLLSDSGFYLCAWSWDSRNEQFFGPGTRLTVL.

This chain links TRBV9 with TRBJ2-7; D might be TRBD1 (5 bases). V shed 0 bases and J shed 3 bases, with 10 bases lying between them. Germline CDR1 SGDLS, CDR2 YYNGEE. This CDR3 has 14 amino acids. CDR3 sequence: CASSVGGHIYEQYF. The CDR3 bases are TGTGCCAGCAGCGTAGGTGGACACATCTACGAGCAGTACTTC.

This clone was counted only a few times. The rearrangement links TRBV7-2 to TRBJ2-7, with D unclear. The CDR3 extends over 16 amino acids. Trimming took off 1 base at V and 0 bases at J, with 13 bases between the two ends. Germline V gene lookup returns CDR1 SGHTA and CDR2 FQGNSA. The CDR3 DNA follows: TGTGCCAGCAGCTTAGGATTGGGCATGAGCTCCTACGAGCAGTACTTC. Translated, it gives CASSLGLGMSSYEQYF.

The genes are TRBV9 and TRBJ2-5; 12 bases line up with TRBD2. The DNA end is more similar to TRBJ2-7, so the J call may be wrong. The CDR3 runs to 18 residues. Germline CDR1 SGDLS, CDR2 YYNGEE. The CDR3, as DNA: TGTGCCAGCAGCGTAACGCTAGCGGGGGGGCCTTTCGGTCTCGAGCAGTACTTC. This encodes CASSVTLAGGPFGLEQYF.

The V call is TRBV9, the J call TRBJ1-5, with D tentatively TRBD1 (5 bases). This CDR3 contains 14 residues. V was clipped by 2 bases and J by 2 bases, with 8 bases between them. Germline V gene lookup returns CDR1 SGDLS and CDR2 YYNGEE. CDR3 nucleotide sequence: TGTGCCAGCAGCGTCGACAGTGGCAATCAGCCCCAGCATTTT. Its protein is CASSVDSGNQPQHF. Using reference TRBV9 and TRBJ1-5 for the parts outside the CDR3, the full variable domain is DSGVTQTPKHLITATGQRVTLRCSPRSGDLSVYWYQQSLDQGLQFLIQYYNGEERAKGNILERFSAQQFPDLHSELNLSSLELGDSALYFCASSVDSGNQPQHFGDGTRLSIL.

A few counts support this clone. The chain uses TRBV7-3 and TRBJ1-1; D is undetermined. Per the germline V gene, CDR1 is SGHTA and CDR2 is FQGTGA. The V gene lost 2 bases and the J gene lost 4 bases, with 8 bases spanning the gap. This CDR3 contains 13 residues. DNA for the CDR3: TGTGCCAGCAGCTTAGGGTCGGGCACTGAAGCTTTCTTT. Translating gives CASSLGSGTEAFF.